The 25 T cell receptor beta chains below all came from one sample that was sequenced in a study of T cell responses to AZD1222 COVID-19 vaccine. Here immunoSEQ multiplex PCR was the method, and the copy in TCRdb shows in-frame clones only, minus some. The sample carries 120,000 to 150,000 clones, under 95% recorded once. Sample: peripheral blood, taken on day 0 of AZD1222 vaccination. All receptors derive from an adult in good health.

V and J are TRBV5-6 and TRBJ1-6, with 7 bases aligning to TRBD1. This CDR3 has 14 residues. Germline CDR1 is SGHDT and CDR2 is YYEEEE. V lost 4 bases to trimming and J lost 9 bases; unmatched junction nucleotides: 7. This CDR3 is CASSLRDRGSPLHF. The CDR3 DNA sequence: TGTGCCAGCAGCCTCCGGGACAGAGGTTCACCCCTCCACTTT.

In this sample, this clone turned up a few times. This chain links TRBV7-9 with TRBJ2-1; TRBD2 agrees at 8 bases. After removal of 5 bases from V and 0 bases from J, the junction contained 6 bases not matched to a gene. The CDR3 is 16 amino acids. Germline V lookup: CDR1 SEHNR, CDR2 FQNEAQ (reference sequence). CDR3 sequence (DNA): TGTGCCAGCAGCCCCCCGGGGGGGGCCTCCTACAATGAGCAGTTCTTC. This sequence encodes CASSPPGGASYNEQFF.

On this clone: One end of the junction fails to match germline, which may point to a read error. The sample contains more than one DNA sequence encoding this CDR3. For the CDR3, the DNA is TGTGCCGGCGGCGGCGCTGAGGCTTTCTTT. Protein product: CAGGGAEAFF. This sequence joins TRBV6-5 and TRBJ1-1; D is unresolved. Per germline, CDR1 MNHEY and CDR2 SVGAGI. This CDR3 has 10 amino acids.

The genes are TRBV6-1 and TRBJ1-4; D is perhaps TRBD1 (5 bases). The V end lost 0 bases, the J end lost 5 bases, and 10 bases lay between the germline ends. The CDR3 is made up of 15 amino acids. The germline V gene encodes CDR1 MNHNS and CDR2 SASEGT. CDR3 bases: TGTGCCAGCAGTGAAGCTGGGGGTTCAAATGAAAAACTGTTTTTT. This gives the protein CASSEAGGSNEKLFF.

The rearrangement links TRBV9 to TRBJ2-3; D may be TRBD1 or TRBD2 (5 bases each). The CDR3 has 14 amino acids. Trimming stripped 2 bases from V and 3 bases from J, with 10 bases between. The germline gives CDR1 SGDLS, CDR2 YYNGEE. CDR3 bases: TGTGCCAGCAGCGTGAGGGGTTTAACAGATACGCAGTATTTT. Protein: CASSVRGLTDTQYF.

The chain couples TRBV5-1 to TRBJ1-4; D perhaps matches TRBD1 (5 bases). With 0 bases removed from V and 11 bases from J, the gap between germline ends came to 14 bases. The germline V gene encodes CDR1 SGHRS and CDR2 YFSETQ. The CDR3 is made up of 14 amino acids. This CDR3 reads CASSLEGPKTKLFF. CDR3 coding DNA: TGCGCCAGCAGCTTGGAGGGACCCAAGACGAAACTGTTTTTT. The full variable domain, its missing parts supplied by reference TRBV5-1 and TRBJ1-4, is KAGVTQTPRYLIKTRGQQVTLSCSPISGHRSVSWYQQTPGQGLQFLFEYFSETQRNKGNFPGRFSGRQFSNSRSEMNVSTLELGDSALYLCASSLEGPKTKLFFGSGTQLSVL.

The chain uses TRBV2 and TRBJ2-7; 7 bases are shared with TRBD1. This CDR3 region has 13 residues. V gave up 6 bases and J gave up 4 bases; unmatched junction bases: 6. Germline CDR1 SNHLY, CDR2 FYNNEI. The CDR3 nucleotides read TGTGCCAGCAGCCAGACAGGGCTATACGAGCAGTACTTC. Translating gives CASSQTGLYEQYF.

This clone appeared once. This sequence joins TRBV19 and TRBJ2-7; perhaps D is TRBD1 or TRBD2 (5 bases each). V was shortened by 4 bases and J by 2 bases, with 12 bases between the two germline ends. This CDR3 is built from 14 residues. The germline CDR1 and CDR2 sequences are LNHDA and SQIVND (reference sequence). CDR3 amino acids: CASSRGSSPYEQYF. CDR3 bases: TGTGCCAGTAGTAGGGGGAGTTCTCCCTACGAGCAGTACTTC.

This clone was detected a few times. The rearrangement uses TRBV6-5 and TRBJ1-1; D not certain. Trimming shortened V by 6 bases and J by 0 bases, and 8 bases separated the two germline ends. Per the germline V gene, CDR1 is MNHEY and CDR2 is SVGAGI. This CDR3 is 13 amino acids long. The CDR3 loop reads CASSVSMNTEAFF. DNA of the CDR3: TGTGCCAGCAGCGTCTCTATGAACACTGAAGCTTTCTTT.

The chain links TRBV7-2 to TRBJ2-4; possibly TRBD1 or TRBD2 for D (5 bases each). CDR1 is SGHTA and CDR2 is FQGNSA in the germline V gene. This CDR3 is built from 14 residues. V was shortened by 2 bases and J by 6 bases, with 11 bases between the two germline ends. CDR3 amino acids: CASSLWDRGNIQYF. The CDR3, as DNA: TGTGCCAGCAGCTTATGGGACCGGGGAAACATTCAGTACTTC.

This chain connects TRBV19 to TRBJ1-1; D unresolved. The CDR3 length is 13 residues. V dropped 5 bases and J dropped 1 base, with 8 bases sitting between them. CDR1 is LNHDA, CDR2 SQIVND, per germline (reference sequence). The CDR3 sequence is CASSPTANTEAFF. CDR3 in DNA: TGTGCCAGTAGTCCGACGGCGAACACTGAAGCTTTCTTT.

This sequence joins TRBV19 and TRBJ2-2, with D unresolved. Trimming removed 7 bases from V and 0 bases from J, with 9 bases in between. CDR1 is LNHDA and CDR2 is SQIVND in the germline V gene (reference sequence). This CDR3 is 14 amino acids long. CDR3 sequence reads: CASTAGPNTGELFF. The CDR3 nucleotides read TGTGCCAGTACCGCAGGTCCGAACACCGGGGAGCTGTTTTTT.

The chain is built from TRBV27 and TRBJ1-2, with D perhaps matching TRBD1 (5 bases). Germline CDR1 is MNHEY and CDR2 is SMNVEV (reference sequence). CDR3 size: 14 residues. Between the trimmed V and J ends, which lost 5 bases and 7 bases, there was a span of 17 bases. The CDR3 DNA reads as TGTGCCAGCAGTGTAACAGGTGGACTTCTTGGCTACACCTTC. This encodes CASSVTGGLLGYTF.

The chain employs TRBV14 and TRBJ1-1; D unresolved. The CDR3 covers 14 residues. The germline gives CDR1 SGHDN, CDR2 FVKESK. V was shortened by 1 base and J by 0 bases, with 6 bases between the two germline ends. CDR3 in amino acids: CASSQAALNTEAFF. The CDR3 DNA reads TGTGCCAGCAGCCAAGCGGCATTGAACACTGAAGCTTTCTTT.

This sequence joins TRBV10-3 and TRBJ1-3, with 8 positions matching TRBD1. The CDR3 extends over 17 amino acids. Germline loops: CDR1 ENHRY, CDR2 SYGVKD. After removal of 4 bases from V and 4 bases from J, the junction contained 12 bases not matched to a gene. The CDR3 DNA reads as TGTGCCATCAGTGGCTTACCGGGACAGGAGAAGGGAAACACCATATATTTT. This translates into CAISGLPGQEKGNTIYF.

The chain joins TRBV5-8 to TRBJ1-4; a weak D match, TRBD1 (6 bases). The ends were cut back, 4 bases at V and 8 bases at J, with 12 bases in the middle. Germline V lookup: CDR1 SGHTS, CDR2 YDEGEE. This CDR3 is 13 amino acids long. The CDR3, as DNA: TGTGCCAGCAGCCCCCGGGGGGGCGAAAAACTGTTTTTT. This gives the protein CASSPRGGEKLFF.

This clone was counted a single time. The chain is built from TRBV6-2 or TRBV6-3 and TRBJ1-2; D unresolved. Germline V gene lookup returns CDR1 MNHEY and CDR2 SVGEGT. The V end lost 0 bases, the J end lost 8 bases, and 10 bases lay between the germline ends. The length of the CDR3 is 13 residues. This chain's CDR3 is CASSYSLQPGYTF. The CDR3 DNA sequence: TGTGCCAGCAGTTACTCCCTTCAGCCCGGCTACACCTTC.

The V and J genes are TRBV4-3 and TRBJ2-3; 8 bases match TRBD2. The CDR3 covers 16 residues. CDR1 and CDR2 from the germline V gene are LGHNA and YSLEER. J gave up 5 bases and V 0 bases, and 7 bases lay outside the gene matches. CDR3 residues: CASSQDGRGVGDTQYF. The DNA for the CDR3 is TGCGCCAGCAGCCAAGATGGGCGGGGGGTAGGAGATACGCAGTATTTT.

The rearrangement links TRBV4-3 to TRBJ2-5; the D is unclear. V gave up 0 bases and J gave up 3 bases, with 5 bases separating them. Germline V lookup: CDR1 LGHNA, CDR2 YSLEER. This CDR3 region has 13 residues. The CDR3 here is CASSQDKEETQYF. The CDR3 region has the DNA TGCGCCAGCAGCCAAGATAAAGAAGAGACCCAGTACTTC.

The J gene is TRBJ1-5, the V gene TRBV24-1; D is ambiguous. V was pared by 3 bases and J by 0 bases, with 5 bases between. CDR1 KGHDR and CDR2 SFDVKD come from the germline V gene. This CDR3 contains 14 residues. The CDR3 bases are TGTGCCACCAGTGATCGTAATAGCAATCAGCCCCAGCATTTT. The encoded protein is CATSDRNSNQPQHF.

This chain's CDR3 is CASSQDRGGPDEQYF. CDR3 sequence (DNA): TGCGCCAGCAGCCAAGATCGGGGAGGACCGGACGAGCAGTACTTC. V gene TRBV4-3 combines with J gene TRBJ2-7; tentative D call: TRBD2 (6 bases). V was shortened by 0 bases and J by 5 bases, with 14 bases between the two germline ends. This CDR3 has 15 residues. CDR1 LGHNA and CDR2 YSLEER come from the germline V gene.

The chain recombines TRBV18 with TRBJ1-5, with D uncertain. Trimming shortened V by 3 bases and J by 4 bases, and 4 bases separated the two germline ends. The CDR3 runs 12 residues. Germline CDR1 reads KGHSH; CDR2 reads LQKENI. The CDR3 sequence: CASSPENQPQHF. The CDR3 coding sequence is TGTGCCAGCTCACCGGAGAATCAGCCCCAGCATTTT.

The chain is built from TRBV10-3 and TRBJ1-3; D gene ambiguous. Germline lookup yields CDR1 ENHRY and CDR2 SYGVKD. This CDR3 spans 12 amino acids. Deletions cut 8 bases from V and 6 bases from J, with 11 bases between. CDR3 DNA: TGTGCCATCGGGTCGGCGGAAAACACCATATATTTT. This codes for CAIGSAENTIYF.

The chain is built from TRBV24-1 and TRBJ2-2, with D possibly matching TRBD1 (5 bases). Trimming removed 6 bases at V and 4 bases at J, with 5 bases between. The CDR3 has 12 amino acids. The germline CDR1 and CDR2 sequences are KGHDR and SFDVKD. The CDR3 protein is CATSRGTGELFF. The CDR3 nucleotides read TGTGCCACCAGTAGGGGCACCGGGGAGCTGTTTTTT.

This chain joins TRBV5-1 and TRBJ1-4, with D possibly TRBD1 on 5 matching bases. The germline gives CDR1 SGHRS, CDR2 YFSETQ. The CDR3 is 15 amino acids. Trimming shortened V by 5 bases and J by 6 bases, and 17 bases separated the two germline ends. The chain's CDR3 is CASRRREGFDEKLFF. CDR3 sequence (DNA): TGCGCCAGCAGGAGGAGGGAGGGGTTTGATGAAAAACTGTTTTTT. The full variable domain, completed using reference TRBV5-1 and TRBJ1-4, is KAGVTQTPRYLIKTRGQQVTLSCSPISGHRSVSWYQQTPGQGLQFLFEYFSETQRNKGNFPGRFSGRQFSNSRSEMNVSTLELGDSALYLCASRRREGFDEKLFFGSGTQLSVL.